These 22 T cell receptor beta chains originate from one sample sequenced in a study of molecular identifiers for immune sequencing clone quantification. One entry per CDR3 protein, called by TCRdb with MiXCR from the PCR reads. The sample consists of over 100,000 distinct CDR3 sequences, 35% of them appearing once. Sequencing was carried out using naive CD8+ T cells from blood, with Jurkat cell RNA spiked in. Described subset: FACS-sorted CD8+CD4-CCR7+CD45RA+ naive T cells. Receptor source: a human donor in good health. Some libraries in this study had Jurkat cell RNA spiked in.

The table lists this clonotype with a few counts. This chain links TRBV27 with TRBJ2-7; the D gene is possibly TRBD2 (6 bases). This CDR3 contains 14 residues. Trimming took off 2 bases at V and 4 bases at J, with 12 bases between the two ends. The V gene's germline CDR1 is MNHEY and CDR2 SMNVEV (reference sequence). CDR3 in DNA: TGTGCCAGCAGTTTAGCGGGACCCGCGTACGAGCAGTACTTC. Translated, it gives CASSLAGPAYEQYF.

The chain links TRBV15 to TRBJ2-1; D unclear. Trimming shortened V by 3 bases and J by 1 base, and 13 bases separated the two germline ends. The germline V gene encodes CDR1 LNHNV and CDR2 YYDKDF (reference sequence). This CDR3 region has 16 residues. The CDR3 reads CATSSGSEDSYNEQFF. The CDR3 nucleotides are TGTGCCACCAGCAGCGGGTCTGAAGATTCCTACAATGAGCAGTTCTTC.

The table lists this clonotype with many counts. This chain connects TRBV29-1 to TRBJ2-3; 10 bases align to TRBD2. Germline-derived CDR1 and CDR2 are SQVTM and ANQGSEA. The CDR3 extends over 17 amino acids. Unmatched junction bases numbered 13, after V lost 2 bases and J lost 5 bases. This CDR3 reads CSVESSFSEREGDTQYF. The CDR3 DNA reads as TGCAGCGTTGAATCGTCCTTCTCCGAGCGGGAGGGAGATACGCAGTATTTT.

Many counts were recorded for this clonotype. The gene calls are TRBV9 and TRBJ1-5, with a weak D call TRBD1 (5 bases). Trimming pared 3 bases from V and 6 bases from J, leaving 10 bases between. This CDR3 is built from 13 residues. Germline-derived CDR1 and CDR2 are SGDLS and YYNGEE. CDR3 nucleotides: TGTGCCAGCAGCGACGGGGGGGTTCAGCCCCAGCATTTT. Protein: CASSDGGVQPQHF.

In its sample, this clonotype was seen a few times. The CDR3 sequence is CASSLAENLNTGELFF. As DNA, the CDR3 is TGTGCCAGCAGTCTTGCGGAAAACCTGAACACCGGGGAGCTGTTTTTT. The chain has TRBV28 and TRBJ2-2, with D unresolved. The germline V and J ends were trimmed by 5 bases and 1 base, with 14 bases remaining between them. CDR3 length equals 16 residues. Germline-derived CDR1 and CDR2 are MDHEN and SYDVKM.

Note on this clonotype: This may be a read error, as it is one base from a much larger clone. V usage is TRBV21-1 and J usage is TRBJ1-5; the table's D call of TRBD1 was not tested on the DNA. TRBV21-1 counts as a pseudogene. There are 15 residues in the CDR3. CDR3 loop: CASNPHSDSNQPQHF. The CDR3, as DNA: TGTGCCAGCAACCCCCATAGTGATAGCAATCAGCCCCAGCATTTT.

The gene calls are TRBV12-3 or TRBV12-4 and TRBJ1-2; D is undetermined. V shed 5 bases and J shed 5 bases, with 9 bases lying between them. The CDR3 has 12 residues. The CDR3 bases are TGTGCCAGCAGTAGGTCCAGGTATGGCTACACCTTC. It is translated as CASSRSRYGYTF.

In regard to this clonotype: A clone one base away is much larger, so this may be a read error. V usage is TRBV2 and J usage is TRBJ1-5; maybe TRBD1 (5 bases). The germline V gene has CDR1 SNHLY and CDR2 FYNNEI. V lost 4 bases to trimming and J lost 0 bases, with 13 bases between them. The CDR3 is 16 residues long. CDR3 sequence (DNA): TGTGCCAGCAGTGGGGGACGGTGGGTTAGCAATCAGCCCCAGCATTTT. This encodes CASSGGRWVSNQPQHF.

In regard to this clonotype: Since the CDR3 does not end with the conserved phenylalanine or tryptophan, this likely comes from a read error. This chain links TRBV5-1 with TRBJ2-3; 15 positions match TRBD2. The CDR3 is made up of 16 amino acids. V was pared by 4 bases and J by 5 bases, with 5 bases of the junction left unmatched. Germline lookup yields CDR1 SGHRS and CDR2 YFSETQ. CDR3 sequence reads: CASSPGLAGGLDTQYS. DNA of the CDR3: TGCGCCAGCAGCCCGGGACTAGCGGGAGGTTTAGATACGCAGTATTCT.

V gene TRBV9 combines with J gene TRBJ1-3, with D uncertain. Germline V lookup: CDR1 SGDLS, CDR2 YYNGEE. Deletions cut 4 bases from V and 1 base from J, with 9 bases between. The CDR3 is 14 amino acids. The CDR3 DNA is TGTGCCAGCAGCCCAGCGGGATCTGGAAACACCATATATTTT. Its translation: CASSPAGSGNTIYF.

As concerns this clonotype: A junction boundary mismatches the germline segment, possibly from a read error. V is TRBV7-9 and J is TRBJ2-3; D remains unclear. CDR3 size: 16 residues. The V gene's germline CDR1 is SEHNR and CDR2 FQNEAQ (reference sequence). The CDR3 sequence is CAGSLAPSPSADTQYF. The DNA for the CDR3 is TGTGCCGGCAGCTTAGCCCCCTCCCCTAGTGCAGATACGCAGTATTTT.

The J gene is TRBJ2-5, the V gene TRBV4-1; weak D call: TRBD2 (5 bases). The CDR3 extends over 14 amino acids. V lost 1 base and J lost 4, with 10 bases in between. Germline V gene sequence: CDR1 MGHRA, CDR2 YSYEKL. This chain's CDR3 is CASSQGRGRETQYF. The DNA of the CDR3 is TGCGCCAGCAGCCAAGGGAGAGGGAGAGAGACCCAGTACTTC.

This chain uses TRBV2 with TRBJ2-4, with 7 positions matching TRBD2. Germline CDR1 SNHLY, CDR2 FYNNEI. The CDR3 is 15 amino acids. V gave up 2 bases and J gave up 8 bases; unmatched junction bases: 9. Here the CDR3 DNA reads TGTGCCAGCAGTGAATGGGTCGGGGGGAGTTACATTCAGTACTTC. Amino acids: CASSEWVGGSYIQYF.

The chain couples TRBV29-1 to TRBJ2-1; TRBD2 might be the D (5 bases). Germline CDR1 is SQVTM and CDR2 is ANQGSEA. The CDR3 runs 17 residues. Trimming cost V 3 bases and J 0 bases, with 18 bases left between them. This chain's CDR3 is CSVDSLSGADSYNEQFF. The CDR3 DNA reads TGCAGCGTTGATTCCTTGAGCGGAGCCGACTCCTACAATGAGCAGTTCTTC.

The rearrangement uses TRBV13 and TRBJ2-3; a possible D gene is TRBD2 (6 bases). Between the trimmed V and J ends, which lost 5 bases and 6 bases, there was a span of 9 bases. There are 12 residues in the CDR3. Germline V gene data show CDR1 as PRHDT and CDR2 as FYEKMQ (reference sequence). The CDR3, as DNA: TGTGCCAGCAGCACGGGGAGGGATACGCAGTATTTT. It yields the protein CASSTGRDTQYF. The full variable domain, with the rest looked up from reference TRBV13 and TRBJ2-3, is AAGVIQSPRHLIKEKRETATLKCYPIPRHDTVYWYQQGPGQDPQFLISFYEKMQSDKGSIPDRFSAQQFSDYHSELNMSSLELGDSALYFCASSTGRDTQYFGPGTRLTVL.

This clonotype was seen repeatedly, ten times or more. The gene calls are TRBV15 and TRBJ2-4; tentatively, D is TRBD1 (5 bases). Trimming cost V 8 bases and J 0 bases, with 11 bases left between them. Germline V gives CDR1 LNHNV, CDR2 YYDKDF (reference sequence). The CDR3 has 14 amino acids. In DNA, the CDR3 is TGTGCCACCTCCGACAGACTAGCCAAAAACATTCAGTACTTC. Amino acids: CATSDRLAKNIQYF.

This clonotype turned up a few times. A read error may account for a junction end that differs from germline. The chain carries TRBV5-3 and TRBJ2-1; D gene ambiguous. TRBV5-3 is classed as an ORF, of uncertain function. The CDR3 has 13 residues. DNA for the CDR3: TGTGCCAGCAGCTCAGGACCGAACAATGAGCAGTTCTTC. Amino acids: CASSSGPNNEQFF.

The CDR3 DNA sequence: TGTGCCAGCAGTCCCCGGGCGACCGGGGGCTACACCTTC. Translation: CASSPRATGGYTF. The gene calls are TRBV27 and TRBJ1-2; D call uncertain. Trimming took off 5 bases at V and 8 bases at J, with 15 bases between the two ends. The germline gives CDR1 MNHEY, CDR2 SMNVEV (reference sequence). The CDR3 extends over 13 amino acids.

This clonotype has at least ten counts. The chain couples TRBV4-1 to TRBJ2-7; unclear D gene. CDR1 is MGHRA, CDR2 YSYEKL, per germline. This CDR3 is 11 amino acids long. V was clipped by 0 bases and J by 3 bases, with 0 bases between them. CDR3 region: CASSQDYEQYF. For the CDR3, the DNA is TGCGCCAGCAGCCAAGACTACGAGCAGTACTTC.

This clonotype has a single count. A much larger clone differs from this one at a single base, so this may be a read error. The V and J genes are TRBV7-9 and TRBJ2-5; 7 positions agree with TRBD2. Germline V CDR1 and CDR2: SEHNR, FQNEAQ (reference sequence). The CDR3 contains 16 residues. DNA for the CDR3: TGTGCCAGCAGCCAAAAGGACGGACTAGAGAAAGAGACCCAGCACTTC. Protein sequence: CASSQKDGLEKETQHF.

This clonotype was detected ten times or more. V is TRBV27 and J is TRBJ2-3; no clear D gene. Germline loops: CDR1 MNHEY, CDR2 SMNVEV (reference sequence). V lost 0 bases to trimming and J lost 5 bases, with 6 bases between them. This CDR3 has 13 amino acids. The CDR3 bases are TGTGCCAGCAGTTTATCAGGCGTAGATACGCAGTATTTT. This encodes CASSLSGVDTQYF.

This clonotype was counted at least ten times. V usage is TRBV28 and J usage is TRBJ2-3; D not resolved. V lost 3 bases and J lost 4, with 5 bases in between. The CDR3 extends over 12 amino acids. The germline gives CDR1 MDHEN, CDR2 SYDVKM. The CDR3 sequence: CASSFLPDTQYF. For the CDR3, the DNA is TGTGCCAGCAGTTTTCTGCCAGATACGCAGTATTTT.